The 2 T cell receptor beta chains reported below all come from one sample, sequenced in a study of blood T cell repertoires in COVID-19. TCRdb keeps only in-frame clones here, not all; method: immunoSEQ multiplex PCR. The sample has 90,000 to 110,000 clones; roughly 80% are singletons. Source material: peripheral blood. The receptors derive from an older woman with acute or convalescent COVID-19.

The V call is TRBV7-9, the J call TRBJ2-7; 8 bases are a match to TRBD1. The V segment lost 1 base and the J segment 6 bases; nucleotides outside the gene matches: 2. CDR3 length equals 13 residues. CDR1 SEHNR and CDR2 FQNEAQ come from the germline V gene (reference sequence). The chain's CDR3 is CASSLVTGAEQYF. The CDR3 DNA reads TGTGCCAGCAGCTTAGTGACAGGGGCCGAGCAGTACTTC.

The V gene is TRBV30, the J gene TRBJ2-6, with TRBD1 identical over 7 bases. CDR1 is GTSNPN, CDR2 SVGIG, per germline (reference sequence). With 7 bases clipped from V and 0 bases from J, the junction kept 6 bases outside the gene matches. The CDR3 loop spans 15 amino acids. DNA for the CDR3: TGTGCCTCCGGGACAGTAGACTCTGGGGCCAACGTCCTGACTTTC. It specifies CASGTVDSGANVLTF.